Listed here are 17 T cell receptor beta chains from one sample, sequenced in a study of PD-1 blockade in classical Hodgkin lymphoma. Time point denoted: cycle 4 day 1 (C4D1), after 6 weeks of nivolumab. All patients relapsed after autologous stem cell transplantation, and brentuximab vedotin exposure varied. Out of thawed PBMCs, magnetic negative selection purified CD4+ T cells. Method: immunoSEQ multiplex PCR; TCRdb's copy keeps in-frame clones and lacks some. The sample holds tens of thousands of clones, approximately 79% seen once. The sequenced sample was CD4+ T cells from blood, obtained before the fourth cycle of nivolumab. All receptors derive from a human donor with classical Hodgkin lymphoma.

The CDR3 DNA follows: TGTGCCAGCAGTTCTCAAAGGGGAAACACCATATATTTT. Residues: CASSSQRGNTIYF. This chain links TRBV6-6 with TRBJ1-3; D is undetermined. Germline V gene data show CDR1 as MNHNY and CDR2 as SVGAGI (reference sequence). V lost 4 bases, J lost 4 bases, and 8 bases lay in between. The CDR3 consists of 13 residues.

The V call is TRBV19, the J call TRBJ2-3, with D unclear. Germline lookup yields CDR1 LNHDA and CDR2 SQIVND (reference sequence). The germline V and J ends were trimmed by 6 bases and 4 bases, with 8 bases remaining between them. There are 12 residues in the CDR3. In DNA form, the CDR3 reads TGTGCCAGTAGAGCTACTTCAGATACGCAGTATTTT. It codes for CASRATSDTQYF.

This chain uses TRBV7-9 with TRBJ1-1; D is unresolved. Germline CDR1 SEHNR, CDR2 FQNEAQ (reference sequence). The CDR3 loop spans 15 amino acids. V lost 0 bases and J lost 1, with 9 bases in between. CDR3 nucleotide sequence: TGTGCCAGCAGCTTAGCCGGCACTCAGAACACTGAAGCTTTCTTT. Residues: CASSLAGTQNTEAFF.

V is TRBV7-9 and J is TRBJ1-1, with 8 bases that match TRBD1. CDR3 length: 15 amino acids. Germline CDR1 and CDR2: SEHNR and FQNEAQ (reference sequence). Trimming took 11 bases from V and 3 from J; bases not matched to a gene: 14. CDR3: CAAGGGHRGYTEAFF. Here the CDR3 DNA reads TGTGCCGCCGGTGGGGGGCACAGGGGGTACACTGAAGCTTTCTTT.

This rearrangement joins TRBV5-6 to TRBJ2-5; D is possibly TRBD1 or TRBD2 (6 bases each). Germline lookup yields CDR1 SGHDT and CDR2 YYEEEE. The CDR3 is 15 residues long. Deletions cut 5 bases from V and 5 bases from J, with 19 bases between. The DNA of the CDR3 is TGTGCCAGCAGGGGCCTCGGGGGCGGGTCGGAGACCCAGTACTTC. Residues: CASRGLGGGSETQYF.

This chain joins TRBV28 and TRBJ2-1; perhaps TRBD2 as D (6 bases). Per the germline V gene, CDR1 is MDHEN and CDR2 is SYDVKM. Trimming took 11 bases from V and 1 from J, leaving 15 bases between them. This CDR3 region has 14 residues. The CDR3 here is CAGQTAGSYNEQFF. The CDR3 DNA reads TGTGCCGGGCAAACCGCGGGGTCCTACAATGAGCAGTTCTTC.

The rearrangement uses TRBV2 and TRBJ2-1; 8 nucleotides agree with TRBD2. CDR3 size: 16 residues. V was pared by 4 bases and J by 6 bases, with 11 bases of the junction left unmatched. From germline, CDR1 is SNHLY and CDR2 FYNNEI. The CDR3 nucleotides are TGTGCCAGCAGTGTACGGGGGGGCAGGACGGGCAATGAGCAGTTCTTC. Translating it yields CASSVRGGRTGNEQFF.

The J gene is TRBJ2-2, the V gene TRBV2, with D maybe TRBD1 (5 bases). The CDR3 spans 13 residues. Germline V lookup: CDR1 SNHLY, CDR2 FYNNEI. The germline V and J ends were trimmed by 6 bases and 6 bases, with 11 bases remaining between them. The CDR3 nucleotides read TGTGCCAGCAGGGCCAGGGAAGCCGGGGAGCTGTTTTTT. Translated, it gives CASRAREAGELFF.

This chain connects TRBV18 to TRBJ2-7; D is perhaps TRBD1 (6 bases). CDR3 length equals 14 residues. V dropped 6 bases and J dropped 2 bases, with 14 bases sitting between them. The germline V gene encodes CDR1 KGHSH and CDR2 LQKENI. CDR3 DNA sequence: TGTGCCAGCTCCGTTCAGGGGACCACCTACGAGCAGTACTTC. It specifies CASSVQGTTYEQYF.

For this clone: One end of the junction varies from germline; a read error may be responsible. The gene calls are TRBV7-2 and TRBJ2-1; the match to TRBD2 covers 9 bases. Germline loops: CDR1 SGHTA, CDR2 FQGNSA. This CDR3 has 13 residues. This CDR3 is CASSPSTSGRLIF. The CDR3 DNA follows: TGTGCCAGCAGCCCCTCGACTAGCGGACGACTGATCTTC.

This chain uses TRBV23-1 with TRBJ2-7, with TRBD1 as a possible D gene (6 bases). TRBV23-1 is reported as an ORF; its role is uncertain. V dropped 9 bases and J dropped 7 bases, with 25 bases sitting between them. The CDR3 has 15 amino acids. Written as DNA, the CDR3 is TGCGCCAGTAATTTCCGGGACATTATTAATAAGGAGCAGTACTTC. Its translation is CASNFRDIINKEQYF.

This clone was found once. This chain connects TRBV7-2 to TRBJ2-3; TRBD2 matches 15 bases. Trimming cost V 1 base and J 5 bases; bases outside gene matches: 7. This CDR3 is 18 amino acids long. CDR1 is SGHTA, CDR2 FQGNSA, per germline. Here the CDR3 DNA reads TGTGCCAGCAGCTTAGAAGGACTAGCGGGGGGGCTAAGAGATACGCAGTATTTT. As protein: CASSLEGLAGGLRDTQYF. Based on the CDR3 plus reference TRBV7-2 and TRBJ2-3, the full variable domain is GAGVSQSPSNKVTEKGKDVELRCDPISGHTALYWYRQSLGQGLEFLIYFQGNSAPDKSGLPSDRFSAERTGGSVSTLTIQRTQQEDSAVYLCASSLEGLAGGLRDTQYFGPGTRLTVL.

CDR3 sequence (DNA): TGCGCCAGCAGCCAAGATCGGGCAGGGGGTTACGCCTACGAGCAGTACTTC. Its protein is CASSQDRAGGYAYEQYF. The chain has TRBV4-1 and TRBJ2-7, with 7 bases identical to TRBD1. J gave up 2 bases and V 0 bases, and 10 bases lay outside the gene matches. The CDR3 runs to 17 residues. Germline CDR1 and CDR2: MGHRA and YSYEKL.

V gene TRBV4-3 combines with J gene TRBJ2-2; 8 bases are shared with TRBD2. CDR1 is LGHNA, CDR2 YSLEER, per germline. V gave up 0 bases and J gave up 4 bases; unmatched junction bases: 10. This CDR3 has 18 amino acids. CDR3 in amino acids: CASSQDLGRGGVTGELFF. CDR3 sequence (DNA): TGCGCCAGCAGCCAAGATTTGGGCCGGGGGGGTGTCACCGGGGAGCTGTTTTTT.

This clone is a singleton in its sample. The chain links TRBV20-1 to TRBJ2-7; 13 bases map to TRBD2. The CDR3 sequence is 11 residues long. Germline V lookup: CDR1 DFQATT, CDR2 SNEGSKA (reference sequence). After removal of 7 bases from V and 7 bases from J, the junction contained 1 base not matched to a gene. CDR3 sequence: CSGTSGGEQYF. Here the CDR3 DNA reads TGCAGTGGGACTAGCGGGGGTGAGCAGTACTTC.

The V gene is TRBV6-5, the J gene TRBJ1-6; D remains unclear. The CDR3 is 13 amino acids. Trimming left V 2 bases short and J 10 bases short, with 9 bases between. Germline-derived CDR1 and CDR2 are MNHEY and SVGAGI. CDR3 sequence: CASSYDGGSPLHF. The DNA of the CDR3 is TGTGCCAGCAGTTACGATGGCGGATCACCCCTCCACTTT.

The chain uses TRBV5-5 and TRBJ1-1; TRBD1 matches 7 bases. Germline CDR1 is SGHKS and CDR2 is YYEKEE (reference sequence). V was clipped by 0 bases and J by 1 base; unmatched bases: 3. The CDR3 extends over 15 amino acids. The CDR3 nucleotides read TGTGCCAGCAGCTTGGACAGGGGCCCGAACACTGAAGCTTTCTTT. This sequence encodes CASSLDRGPNTEAFF.